The 16 T cell receptor beta chains given below trace back to one sample, sequenced in a study of cytomegalovirus exposure and HLA in healthy donors. The PCR was carried out with 60 Vbeta primers and 13 Jbeta primers. Assay: immunoSEQ multiplex PCR; the TCRdb copy retains only in-frame clones and omits some. The profile covers about 97,000 clones, with around 9.6% appearing a single time and 4.5% to 6.5% taken by the ten largest. What was sequenced was PBMCs. These receptor sequences come from a man aged 50-59 years in good health and CMV-seropositive.

Regarding this clone: A read error is likely here: a far larger clone is one base away. The chain has TRBV29-1 and TRBJ2-3, with D maybe TRBD2 (6 bases). Per germline, CDR1 SQVTM and CDR2 ANQGSEA. The CDR3 totals 13 residues. Deletions cut 5 bases from V and 6 bases from J, with 15 bases between. The CDR3 loop is CSVPLADGDTQYF. In nucleotides, the CDR3 is TGCAGCGTTCCCTTAGCGGACGGGGATACGCAGTATTTT.

This chain uses TRBV30 with TRBJ1-4; no clear D gene. Germline CDR1 is GTSNPN and CDR2 is SVGIG (reference sequence). V was clipped by 3 bases and J by 4 bases, with 12 bases between them. The CDR3 extends over 14 amino acids. The CDR3 region has the DNA TGTGCCTGGAGGCTGCGGGGTTTTAATGAAAAACTGTTTTTT. Protein sequence: CAWRLRGFNEKLFF.

This clone was picked up a small number of times. The J gene is TRBJ1-3, the V gene TRBV10-3; D is unclear. Trimming took 2 bases from V and 9 from J, leaving 5 bases between them. From germline, CDR1 is ENHRY and CDR2 SYGVKD. The CDR3 sequence is 11 residues long. The DNA of the CDR3 is TGTGCCATCAGTGAGAGCGGCACCATATATTTT. It translates to CAISESGTIYF.

V gene TRBV11-2 combines with J gene TRBJ2-5, with D maybe TRBD2 (6 bases). V shed 3 bases and J shed 3 bases, with 20 bases lying between them. The germline V gene has CDR1 SGHAT and CDR2 FQNNGV. The CDR3 consists of 17 residues. The CDR3 region is CASSFVSGVWGKETQYF. The CDR3 coding sequence is TGTGCCAGCAGCTTTGTCTCGGGAGTGTGGGGAAAAGAGACCCAGTACTTC. Supplemented by reference TRBV11-2 and TRBJ2-5, the full variable domain reads EAGVAQSPRYKIIEKRQSVAFWCNPISGHATLYWYQQILGQGPKLLIQFQNNGVVDDSQLPKDRFSAERLKGVDSTLKIQPAKLEDSAVYLCASSFVSGVWGKETQYFGPGTRLLVL.

The V call is TRBV27, the J call TRBJ1-2; 7 nucleotides agree with TRBD1. Germline CDR1 is MNHEY and CDR2 is SMNVEV (reference sequence). The J segment lost 4 bases and the V segment lost 5 bases, leaving 10 bases of the junction unmatched. The CDR3 extends over 15 amino acids. The CDR3 loop is CASSPRTGLGYGYTF. Here the CDR3 DNA reads TGTGCCAGCAGTCCCAGGACAGGTCTGGGCTATGGCTACACCTTC.

This clone was counted between two and nine times. The rearrangement joins TRBV6-5 to TRBJ2-7, with D possibly matching TRBD1 (6 bases). This CDR3 comprises 14 residues. The ends were cut back, 0 bases at V and 2 bases at J, with 8 bases in the middle. Germline CDR1 is MNHEY and CDR2 is SVGAGI. CDR3 protein: CASSYSGTTYEQYF. In nucleotides, the CDR3 is TGTGCCAGCAGTTACTCCGGGACAACCTACGAGCAGTACTTC.

At least ten counts were recorded for this clone. The genes are TRBV12-5 and TRBJ2-1; D is unclear. The germline V and J ends were trimmed by 5 bases and 10 bases, with 9 bases remaining between them. The germline V gene has CDR1 LGHNT and CDR2 FRNRAP. This CDR3 comprises 11 residues. For the CDR3, the DNA is TGTGCTAGTGGTACCTCAGTGGAGCAGTTCTTC. This encodes CASGTSVEQFF.

This clone was observed a handful of times. J is TRBJ2-5 and V is TRBV30; 9 bases align to TRBD2. Germline assignment: CDR1 GTSNPN and CDR2 SVGIG (reference sequence). V dropped 3 bases and J dropped 4; count of bases not matched to a gene: 9. The CDR3 sequence is 15 residues long. CDR3: CAWRQGAGGRETQYF. The CDR3 region has the DNA TGTGCCTGGAGGCAAGGGGCGGGAGGGCGAGAGACCCAGTACTTC. The full variable domain, with the rest looked up from reference TRBV30 and TRBJ2-5, is SQTIHQWPATLVQPVGSPLSLECTVEGTSNPNLYWYRQAAGRGLQLLFYSVGIGQISSEVPQNLSASRPQDRQFILSSKKLLLSDSGFYLCAWRQGAGGRETQYFGPGTRLLVL.

The chain uses TRBV10-3 and TRBJ2-7, with D unclear. Per the germline V gene, CDR1 is ENHRY and CDR2 is SYGVKD. CDR3 length equals 14 residues. Trimming removed 2 bases from V and 2 bases from J, with 10 bases in between. The chain's CDR3 is CAISERLSPYEQYF. The CDR3 DNA follows: TGTGCCATCAGTGAGAGACTTAGTCCCTACGAGCAGTACTTC.

This clone was detected only a few times. This chain joins TRBV9 and TRBJ1-1, with 10 nucleotides matching TRBD1. CDR3 size: 16 residues. Per the germline V gene, CDR1 is SGDLS and CDR2 is YYNGEE. V lost 3 bases, J lost 1 base, and 6 bases stayed unmatched. CDR3 region: CASSDLDRGANTEAFF. CDR3 sequence (DNA): TGTGCCAGCAGCGACCTGGACAGGGGGGCGAACACTGAAGCTTTCTTT.

This clone occurred a few times. The chain joins TRBV23-1 to TRBJ2-7; 7 nucleotides match TRBD2. Being an ORF, TRBV23-1 has a function that is uncertain. The length of the CDR3 is 17 residues. V shed 0 bases, J shed 3 bases, and the junction held 11 bases outside the gene matches. CDR3 amino acids: CASSQSTMGDYLYEQYF. CDR3 sequence (DNA): TGCGCCAGCAGTCAATCGACGATGGGGGACTATCTCTACGAGCAGTACTTC.

The CDR3 DNA is TGTGCCAGCAGGCGGAGCAGGGACACCACCTACGAGCAGTACTTC. It is translated as CASRRSRDTTYEQYF. This rearrangement joins TRBV2 to TRBJ2-7; maybe TRBD1 (6 bases). CDR3 length: 15 residues. The germline gives CDR1 SNHLY, CDR2 FYNNEI. V was pared by 6 bases and J by 2 bases, with 17 bases between.

This clone was counted only a few times. The chain has TRBV29-1 and TRBJ1-2; the D gene is possibly TRBD1 (6 bases). Germline V gene lookup returns CDR1 SQVTM and CDR2 ANQGSEA. The CDR3 is made up of 13 amino acids. Between the trimmed V and J ends, which lost 2 bases and 4 bases, there was a span of 11 bases. The CDR3 sequence: CSVENTGFYGYTF. As DNA, the CDR3 is TGCAGCGTTGAAAACACAGGGTTCTATGGCTACACCTTC.

This clone has ten or more counts. The chain couples TRBV10-3 to TRBJ2-7, with 8 nucleotides matching TRBD2. Trimming removed 11 bases from V and 0 bases from J; junction bases left unmatched: 6. Per germline, CDR1 ENHRY and CDR2 SYGVKD. The CDR3 contains 13 residues. The CDR3 loop reads CAAQAGGSYEQYF. The CDR3 bases are TGTGCCGCTCAGGCGGGGGGCTCCTACGAGCAGTACTTC.

The rearrangement uses TRBV29-1 and TRBJ1-4; D is perhaps TRBD1 (5 bases). The CDR3 spans 12 residues. CDR1 SQVTM and CDR2 ANQGSEA come from the germline V gene. Trimming removed 4 bases at V and 8 bases at J, with 11 bases between. CDR3 nucleotide sequence: TGCAGCGTTGGACTCCGGGGGGAAAAACTGTTTTTT. It is translated as CSVGLRGEKLFF. Full variable domain (rest looked up from reference TRBV29-1 and TRBJ1-4): SAVISQKPSRDICQRGTSLTIQCQVDSQVTMMFWYRQQPGQSLTLIATANQGSEATYESGFVIDKFPISRPNLTFSTLTVSNMSPEDSSIYLCSVGLRGEKLFFGSGTQLSVL.

This clone was seen a handful of times. This sample includes further DNA sequences coding for the same CDR3. CDR3 bases: TGTGCCAGTAGTATCGGGTCGGCTAGCGGGAGTCGGAATGAGCAGTTCTTC. Amino acids: CASSIGSASGSRNEQFF. V gene TRBV19 combines with J gene TRBJ2-1; 10 bases are shared with TRBD2. The J segment lost 7 bases and the V segment lost 3 bases, leaving 12 bases of the junction unmatched. Germline CDR1 and CDR2: LNHDA and SQIVND (reference sequence). The CDR3 has 17 amino acids.